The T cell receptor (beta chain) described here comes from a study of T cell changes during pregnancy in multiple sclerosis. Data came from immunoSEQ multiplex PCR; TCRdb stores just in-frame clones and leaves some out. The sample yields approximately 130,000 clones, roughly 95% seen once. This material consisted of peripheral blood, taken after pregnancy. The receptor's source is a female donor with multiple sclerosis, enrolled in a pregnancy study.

In DNA, the CDR3 is TGTGCCAGCAGCTTAGAAAGTCTAGCGGGGCTCAATGAGCAGTTCTTC. The encoded protein is CASSLESLAGLNEQFF. V is TRBV7-2 and J is TRBJ2-1; TRBD2 matches 9 bases. This CDR3 region has 16 residues. Germline CDR1 and CDR2: SGHTA and FQGNSA. The ends lost 1 base at V and 6 bases at J; junction bases unmatched: 7.